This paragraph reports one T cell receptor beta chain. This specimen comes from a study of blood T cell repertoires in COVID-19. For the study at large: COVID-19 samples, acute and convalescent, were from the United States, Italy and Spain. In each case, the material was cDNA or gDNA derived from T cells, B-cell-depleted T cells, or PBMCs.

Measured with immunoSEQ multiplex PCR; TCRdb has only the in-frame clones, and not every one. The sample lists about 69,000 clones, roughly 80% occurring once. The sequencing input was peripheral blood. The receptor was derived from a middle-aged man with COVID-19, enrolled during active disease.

CDR3 in DNA: TGTGCCAGCAGCGTACAGGGCCCTGGAAACACCATATATTTT. This encodes CASSVQGPGNTIYF. The chain employs TRBV5-5 and TRBJ1-3; D is possibly TRBD1 (6 bases). CDR3 length equals 14 residues. V was trimmed by 4 bases and J by 2 bases, leaving 10 bases between them. CDR1 is SGHKS and CDR2 is YYEKEE in the germline V gene (reference sequence).